This TCR beta chain derives from a study of shared clonotypes between healthy human individuals. Germline-derived CDR1 and CDR2 are SEHNR and FQNEAQ (reference sequence). CDR3 size: 15 residues. J lost 6 bases, V lost 5 bases, and 11 bases had no gene match. Repertoires were generated with immunoSEQ multiplex PCR, while TCRdb's copy carries only in-frame clones and drops some. The sample holds hundreds of thousands of clones, about nine tenths seen once. Notes on this clone: What it recognizes is unknown.

Study outcomes and limitations: Naive subsets, compared against memory subsets, generally had larger estimated richness values. A few donors showed sharing of 4.5% to 5% of naive CD4 clonotypes. Clonotype sharing among donors was thought likely to change with sequencing depth.

The TCR comes from a young man in good health. Source material: memory CD8+ T cells sorted from blood. The sample's subset: CD45RO+ cells pooled with CCR7-negative TemRA cells. The rearrangement links TRBV7-9 to TRBJ2-7, with 9 bases lining up with TRBD1. The CDR3 bases are TGTGCCAGCAGCACGTGGGACAGGGTGGAAGGCGAGCAGTACTTC. Translated: CASSTWDRVEGEQYF.